This is a list of T cell receptor beta chains from one sample in a study of blood T cell repertoires in COVID-19. The assay was immunoSEQ multiplex PCR, and TCRdb's table has in-frame clones only and misses some. This table has around 140,000 clones, roughly four fifths appearing once. Sequencing was done on a sample of peripheral blood. The receptor source for this set is a human donor in a cohort sampled during active COVID-19. Both conserved end residues are part of each CDR3. Fields, in order: J gene, V gene, D gene, clone size, CDR3 protein, CDR3 DNA. The D gene is left open where the match is weak. Not all rows give a size; the values are once, few, many and, for expanded clones, a class.

TRBJ1-6 | TRBV5-1 | NA | once | CASSLRGSYSLNPLHF | TGCGCCAGCAGCTTGAGGGGCAGCTATTCACTTAATCCCCTCCACTTT
TRBJ1-5 | TRBV28 | NA | NA | CASSFMGGQQPQHF | TGTGCCAGCAGTTTTATGGGGGGTCAACAGCCCCAGCATTTT
TRBJ1-5 | TRBV5-4 | NA | NA | CASSLNGLDGNQPQHF | TGTGCCAGCAGCTTGAACGGACTCGACGGCAATCAGCCCCAGCATTTT
TRBJ2-1 | TRBV6-1 | NA | NA | CASSEGGQIYNEQFF | TGTGCCAGCAGTGAAGGGGGACAAATCTACAATGAGCAGTTCTTC
TRBJ2-7 | TRBV3-1/TRBV3-2 | NA | NA | CASSPTYSYEQYF | TGTGCCAGCAGCCCCACCTACTCCTACGAGCAGTACTTC
TRBJ1-1 | TRBV5-8 | NA | NA | CASSFTRGGEAFF | TGTGCCAGCAGCTTTACCAGGGGCGGTGAAGCTTTCTTT
TRBJ2-1 | TRBV7-9 | TRBD2 | NA | CASSLERGTYNEQFF | TGTGCCAGCAGCTTAGAGCGGGGCACCTACAATGAGCAGTTCTTC
TRBJ2-1 | TRBV5-1 | TRBD2 | NA | CASSLLAGGTYNEQFF | TGCGCCAGCAGCCTCCTAGCGGGAGGGACCTACAATGAGCAGTTCTTC
TRBJ1-6 | TRBV18 | TRBD1 | NA | CASSPRQGDNSPLHF | TGTGCCAGCTCACCCAGACAGGGGGATAATTCACCCCTCCACTTT
TRBJ2-2 | TRBV28 | NA | NA | CASSLGGMRTGELFF | TGTGCCAGCAGTTTAGGAGGGATGAGGACCGGGGAGCTGTTTTTT
TRBJ2-7 | TRBV18 | TRBD2 | NA | CASSPTTSGSYEQYF | TGTGCCAGCTCACCCACGACTAGCGGGAGCTACGAGCAGTACTTC
TRBJ1-1 | TRBV7-2 | TRBD1 | NA | CASSLGGTGSNTEAFF | TGTGCCAGCAGCTTAGGAGGGACAGGATCGAACACTGAAGCTTTCTTT
TRBJ1-2 | TRBV27 | NA | NA | CASRTAGGRGNYGYTF | TGTGCCAGCAGGACCGCAGGAGGCAGGGGAAACTATGGCTACACCTTC
TRBJ2-5 | TRBV7-9 | TRBD2 | NA | CAIGLGMETQYF | TGTGCCATCGGACTAGGAATGGAGACCCAGTACTTC
TRBJ2-1 | TRBV19 | NA | few | CASSITGEPPNEQFF | TGTGCCAGTAGTATAACGGGAGAGCCTCCCAATGAGCAGTTCTTC
TRBJ2-2 | TRBV6-1 | TRBD2 | once | CASSDLLAGGPDTGELFF | TGTGCCAGCAGTGACTTACTAGCGGGAGGGCCGGATACCGGGGAGCTGTTTTTT
TRBJ2-6 | TRBV29-1 | NA | NA | CSVSSAGGANVLTF | TGCAGCGTTTCATCCGCGGGGGGGGCCAACGTCCTGACTTTC
TRBJ2-2 | TRBV9 | NA | NA | CASSVEGRAVGGELFF | TGTGCCAGCAGCGTAGAAGGGCGGGCTGTAGGCGGGGAGCTGTTTTTT
TRBJ2-7 | TRBV19 | TRBD2 | NA | CASSIFGPSGGSYEQYF | TGTGCCAGTAGTATTTTTGGGCCAAGCGGGGGCTCTTACGAGCAGTACTTC
TRBJ2-7 | TRBV6-2/TRBV6-3 | TRBD1 | NA | CASSSSGTGTYEQYF | TGTGCCAGCAGTTCGTCCGGGACAGGAACCTACGAGCAGTACTTC
TRBJ2-1 | TRBV7-9 | NA | NA | CASSSPMAPQFF | TGTGCCAGCAGCTCCCCAATGGCTCCGCAGTTCTTC
TRBJ1-3 | TRBV6-5 | NA | few | CASSYLQGSGNTIYF | TGTGCCAGCAGTTACTTACAGGGCTCTGGAAACACCATATATTTT
TRBJ2-4 | TRBV5-1 | NA | NA | CASSPGLLAKNIQYF | TGCGCCAGCAGCCCAGGGTTACTAGCCAAAAACATTCAGTACTTC
TRBJ2-5 | TRBV29-1 | NA | NA | CSVVSQGQETQYF | TGCAGCGTTGTCTCCCAGGGGCAAGAGACCCAGTACTTC
TRBJ1-2 | TRBV5-1 | NA | NA | CASSLGANYGYTF | TGCGCCAGCAGTCTCGGGGCTAACTATGGCTACACCTTC
TRBJ2-7 | TRBV7-9 | TRBD2 | NA | CASSYSGTAGEQYF | TGTGCCAGCAGCTATAGCGGGACGGCGGGCGAGCAGTACTTC
TRBJ1-1 | TRBV11-1 | TRBD1 | few | CASSPDRVRSTEAFF | TGTGCCAGCAGCCCCGACAGGGTCAGAAGCACTGAAGCTTTCTTT
TRBJ2-1 | TRBV5-1 | NA | NA | CASSPADSSYNEQFF | TGCGCCAGCAGCCCAGCGGACAGCTCCTACAATGAGCAGTTCTTC
TRBJ1-1 | TRBV2 | NA | NA | CASSEGGRLSEAFF | TGTGCCAGCAGTGAGGGAGGAAGGCTCTCTGAAGCTTTCTTT
TRBJ1-5 | TRBV4-1 | NA | few | CASSQATQGNQPQHF | TGCGCCAGCAGCCAAGCTACCCAGGGGAATCAGCCCCAGCATTTT
TRBJ1-5 | TRBV7-6 | NA | NA | CASSSQENQPQHF | TGTGCCAGCAGCTCACAGGAGAATCAGCCCCAGCATTTT
TRBJ2-1 | TRBV15 | TRBD2 | NA | CATSRDQIYAGGVNEQFF | TGTGCCACCAGCAGAGATCAAATTTACGCGGGAGGCGTCAATGAGCAGTTCTTC